The TCR beta chain under discussion was sequenced for a study of blood T cell repertoires in COVID-19. Study-level information: COVID-19 samples collected from the United States, Italy and Spain covered acute and convalescent phases. Sources were T cells, B-cell-depleted T cells, or PBMCs; the material itself was cDNA or gDNA.

The V end was cut by 1 base, the J end by 1 base, with 7 bases between. CDR3 length: 15 residues. Germline V gene lookup returns CDR1 SEHNR and CDR2 FQNEAQ (reference sequence). Here immunoSEQ multiplex PCR was the method, and the copy in TCRdb shows in-frame clones only, minus some. The data show 400,000 to 450,000 clones, over 75% seen once. Researchers sorted participants into cohorts using their self-reported clinical history. Two negative PCRs, clearance, or symptom resolution had been documented for recovered Cohort 3 donors. The chain links TRBV7-9 to TRBJ2-2; D possibly corresponds to TRBD1 (5 bases). The sequenced material came from PBMCs or T cells enriched from blood (not recorded which). The receptor was derived from a young man who had recovered from COVID-19. This CDR3 is CASSLVQGNTGELFF. The CDR3 DNA is TGTGCCAGCAGCTTAGTGCAGGGGAACACCGGGGAGCTGTTTTTT.